In this sample, the clone carrying this T cell receptor (beta chain) turned up a few times. The target antigen is unknown. The time point is: pre-sensitization, week 0. As to treatment: therapeutic diphenylcyclopropenone sensitization with weekly scalp DPC. The sample comes from a study of human T cells and chemical hapten exposure. About the research overall: Skin of the upper inner arm, roughly 2 cm by roughly 2 cm, received 2% DPC for sensitization. From small differences in pooled library volume came most of the variation in per-sample TCR yields.

MiXCR, applied by TCRdb to the RACE reads, yields one record per CDR3 protein. The table includes approximately 320,000 distinct CDR3 sequences, about 5.4% detected once. Study-wide points: Relative to control repertoires, expanded TCRs gave rise to significantly more large CDR3 similarity clusters.

Sequencing was performed on whole blood, taken in connection with sensitization to the hapten diphenylcyclopropenone (DPC). The origin of this receptor is a woman aged 18-29 years with alopecia areata. Some clones in this sample may be carry-over from other donors' samples.

CDR3 loop: CASSLRGGDNQPQHF. CDR3 in DNA: TGTGCCAGCAGCTTACGAGGCGGGGACAATCAGCCCCAGCATTTT. The chain carries TRBV12-3 or TRBV12-4 and TRBJ1-5; the D is unclear. V lost 6 bases, J lost 3 bases, and 15 bases lay in between. The CDR3 is made up of 15 amino acids.